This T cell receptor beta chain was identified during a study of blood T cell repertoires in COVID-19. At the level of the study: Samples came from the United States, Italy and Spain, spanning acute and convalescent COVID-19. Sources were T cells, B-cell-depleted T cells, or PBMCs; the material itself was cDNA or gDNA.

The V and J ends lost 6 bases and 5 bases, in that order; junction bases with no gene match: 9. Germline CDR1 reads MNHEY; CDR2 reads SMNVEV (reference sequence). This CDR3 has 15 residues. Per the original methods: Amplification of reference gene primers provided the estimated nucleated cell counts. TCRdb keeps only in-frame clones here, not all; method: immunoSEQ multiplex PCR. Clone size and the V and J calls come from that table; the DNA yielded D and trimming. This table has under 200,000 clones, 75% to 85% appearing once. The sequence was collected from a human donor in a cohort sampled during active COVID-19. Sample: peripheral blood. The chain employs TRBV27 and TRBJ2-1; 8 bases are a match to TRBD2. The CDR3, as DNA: TGTGCCAGCAGACCCGGACTAGCTGGTAACAATGAGCAGTTCTTC. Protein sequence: CASRPGLAGNNEQFF.